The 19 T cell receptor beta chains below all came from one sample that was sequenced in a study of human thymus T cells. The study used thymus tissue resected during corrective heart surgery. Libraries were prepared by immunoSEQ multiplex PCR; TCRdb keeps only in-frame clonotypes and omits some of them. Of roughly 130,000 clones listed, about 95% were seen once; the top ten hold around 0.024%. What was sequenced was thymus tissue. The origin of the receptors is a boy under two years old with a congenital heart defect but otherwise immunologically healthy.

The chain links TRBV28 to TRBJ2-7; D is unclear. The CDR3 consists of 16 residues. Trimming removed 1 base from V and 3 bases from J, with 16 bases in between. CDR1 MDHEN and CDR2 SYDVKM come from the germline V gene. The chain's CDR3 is CASSLLEWRPNYEQYF. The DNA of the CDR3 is TGTGCCAGCAGTTTATTGGAATGGAGACCTAACTACGAGCAGTACTTC.

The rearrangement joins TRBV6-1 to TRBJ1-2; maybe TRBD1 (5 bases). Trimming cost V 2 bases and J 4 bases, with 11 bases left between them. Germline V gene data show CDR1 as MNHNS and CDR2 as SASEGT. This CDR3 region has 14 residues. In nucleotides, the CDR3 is TGTGCCAGCAGTGAACTCCAGGGAGTCTATGGCTACACCTTC. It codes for CASSELQGVYGYTF.

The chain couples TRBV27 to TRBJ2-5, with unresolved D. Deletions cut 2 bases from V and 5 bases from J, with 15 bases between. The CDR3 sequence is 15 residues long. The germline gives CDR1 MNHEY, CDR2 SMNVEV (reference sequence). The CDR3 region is CASSLGLGHSETQYF. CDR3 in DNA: TGTGCCAGCAGTTTAGGCTTGGGCCACTCGGAGACCCAGTACTTC.

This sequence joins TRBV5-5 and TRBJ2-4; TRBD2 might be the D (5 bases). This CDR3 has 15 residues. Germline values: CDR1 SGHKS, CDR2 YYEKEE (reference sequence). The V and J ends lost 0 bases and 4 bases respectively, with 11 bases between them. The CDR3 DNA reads TGTGCCAGCAGCTTGGGGGCCGGGGTTAAAAACATTCAGTACTTC. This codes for CASSLGAGVKNIQYF. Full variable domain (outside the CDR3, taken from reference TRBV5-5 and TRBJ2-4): DAGVTQSPTHLIKTRGQQVTLRCSPISGHKSVSWYQQVLGQGPQFIFQYYEKEERGRGNFPDRFSARQFPNYSSELNVNALLLGDSALYLCASSLGAGVKNIQYFGAGTRLSVL.

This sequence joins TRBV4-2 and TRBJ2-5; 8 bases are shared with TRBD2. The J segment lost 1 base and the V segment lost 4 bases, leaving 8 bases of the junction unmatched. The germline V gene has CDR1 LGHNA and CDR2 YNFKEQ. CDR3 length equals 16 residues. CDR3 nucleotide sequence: TGTGCCAGCAGCCCTTCTCTACTAGCGGCCCAAGAGACCCAGTACTTC. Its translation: CASSPSLLAAQETQYF.

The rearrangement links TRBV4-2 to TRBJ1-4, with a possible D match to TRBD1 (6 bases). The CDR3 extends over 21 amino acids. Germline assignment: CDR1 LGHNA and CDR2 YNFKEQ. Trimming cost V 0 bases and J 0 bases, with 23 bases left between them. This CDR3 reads CASSQDRPHTGPNATNEKLFF. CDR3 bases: TGTGCCAGCAGCCAAGATAGGCCCCACACAGGGCCCAATGCAACTAATGAAAAACTGTTTTTT.

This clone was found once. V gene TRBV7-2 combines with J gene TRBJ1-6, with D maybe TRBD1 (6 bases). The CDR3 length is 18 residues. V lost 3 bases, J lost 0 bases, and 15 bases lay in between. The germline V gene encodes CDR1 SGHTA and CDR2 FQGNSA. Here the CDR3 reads CASSFRRTAGSYNSPLHF. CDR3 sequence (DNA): TGTGCCAGCAGCTTCAGAAGGACAGCAGGCTCCTATAATTCACCCCTCCACTTT.

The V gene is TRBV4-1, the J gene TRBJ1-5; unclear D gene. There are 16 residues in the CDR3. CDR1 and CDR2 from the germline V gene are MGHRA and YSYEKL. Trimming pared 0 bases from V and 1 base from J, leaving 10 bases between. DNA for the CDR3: TGCGCCAGCAGCCAAGAGGTGCCGGGGAGCAATCAGCCCCAGCATTTT. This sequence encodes CASSQEVPGSNQPQHF.

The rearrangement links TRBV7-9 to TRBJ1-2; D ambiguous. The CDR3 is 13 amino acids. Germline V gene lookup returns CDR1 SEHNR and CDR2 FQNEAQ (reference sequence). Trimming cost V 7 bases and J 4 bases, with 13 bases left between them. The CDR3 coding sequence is TGTGCCAGCACCCCACCGCGGGTCTATGGCTACACCTTC. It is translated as CASTPPRVYGYTF.

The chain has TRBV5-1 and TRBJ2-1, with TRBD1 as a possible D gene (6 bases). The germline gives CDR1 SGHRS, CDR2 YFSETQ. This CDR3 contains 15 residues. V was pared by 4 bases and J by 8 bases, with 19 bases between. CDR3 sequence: CASSRRTGRTDEQFF. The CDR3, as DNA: TGCGCCAGCAGCCGCCGCACAGGGCGGACTGATGAGCAGTTCTTC.

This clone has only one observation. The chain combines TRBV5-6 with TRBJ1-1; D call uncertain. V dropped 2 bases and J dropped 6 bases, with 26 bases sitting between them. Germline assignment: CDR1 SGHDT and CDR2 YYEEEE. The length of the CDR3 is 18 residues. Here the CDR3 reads CASSFARSPGRTDAEAFF. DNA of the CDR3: TGTGCCAGCAGCTTCGCACGATCGCCGGGCAGGACCGACGCTGAAGCTTTCTTT.

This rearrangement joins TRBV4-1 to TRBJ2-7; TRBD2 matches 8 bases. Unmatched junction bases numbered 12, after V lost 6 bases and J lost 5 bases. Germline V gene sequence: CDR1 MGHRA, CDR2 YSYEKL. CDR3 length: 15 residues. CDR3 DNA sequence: TGCGCCAGCAGTTGGTTAGCGGGGCCTCCGGACGAGCAGTACTTC. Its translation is CASSWLAGPPDEQYF.

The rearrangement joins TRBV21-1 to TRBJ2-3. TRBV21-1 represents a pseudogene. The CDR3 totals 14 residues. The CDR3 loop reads CASSKFFTTDTQYF. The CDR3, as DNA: TGTGCCAGCAGCAAGTTCTTCACCACAGATACGCAGTATTTT.

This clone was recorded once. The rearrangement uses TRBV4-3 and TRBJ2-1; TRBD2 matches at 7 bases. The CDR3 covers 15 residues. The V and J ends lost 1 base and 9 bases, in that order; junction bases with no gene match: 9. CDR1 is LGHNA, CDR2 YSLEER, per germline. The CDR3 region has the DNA TGCGCCAGCAGCCAAGGGTGGACTAGATCTAGTGAGCAGTTCTTC. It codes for CASSQGWTRSSEQFF.

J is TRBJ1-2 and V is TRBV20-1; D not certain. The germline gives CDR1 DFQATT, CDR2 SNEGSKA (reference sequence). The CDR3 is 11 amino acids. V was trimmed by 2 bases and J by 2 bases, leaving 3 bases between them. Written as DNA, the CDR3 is TGCAGTGCTAGAAGAAACTATGGCTACACCTTC. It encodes CSARRNYGYTF.

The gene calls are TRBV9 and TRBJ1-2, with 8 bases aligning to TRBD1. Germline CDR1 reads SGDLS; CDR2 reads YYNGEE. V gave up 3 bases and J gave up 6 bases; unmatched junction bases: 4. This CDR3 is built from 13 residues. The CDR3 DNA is TGTGCCAGCAGCGCGGGACAGGCGCATGGCTACACCTTC. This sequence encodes CASSAGQAHGYTF.

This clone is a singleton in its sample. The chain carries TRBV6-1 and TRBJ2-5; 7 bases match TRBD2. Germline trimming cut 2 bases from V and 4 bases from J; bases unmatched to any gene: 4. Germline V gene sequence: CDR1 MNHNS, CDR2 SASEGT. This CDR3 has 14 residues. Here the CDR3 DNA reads TGTGCCAGCAGTGAAAGGTTAGCGGGAGAGACCCAGTACTTC. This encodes CASSERLAGETQYF.

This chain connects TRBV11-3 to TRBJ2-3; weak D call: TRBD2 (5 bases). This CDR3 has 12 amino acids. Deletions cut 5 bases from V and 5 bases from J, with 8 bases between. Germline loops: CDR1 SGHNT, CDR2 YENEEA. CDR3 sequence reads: CASSLLEDTQYF. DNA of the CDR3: TGTGCCAGCAGCCTACTAGAAGATACGCAGTATTTT.

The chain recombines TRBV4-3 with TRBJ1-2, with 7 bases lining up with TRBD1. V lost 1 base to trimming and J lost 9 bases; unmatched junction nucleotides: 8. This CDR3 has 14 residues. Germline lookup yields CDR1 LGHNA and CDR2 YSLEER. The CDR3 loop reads CASSQGHRGASYTF. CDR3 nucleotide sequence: TGCGCCAGCAGCCAAGGTCACAGGGGAGCAAGCTACACCTTC.